This TCR beta chain is from a study of tumor-infiltrating lymphocytes in localized non-small cell lung cancer. For the study at large: Patients included smokers and never-smokers with various histologies, some sampled after neoadjuvant chemotherapy.

Repertoires were generated with immunoSEQ multiplex PCR, while TCRdb's copy carries only in-frame clones and drops some. The data contain about 14,000 clones, around 70% of them singletons. This CDR3 has 16 residues. CDR1 MNHEY and CDR2 SVGAGI come from the germline V gene. V was trimmed by 4 bases and J by 1 base, leaving 16 bases between them. V and J are TRBV6-5 and TRBJ1-1, with D unresolved. This TCR was sampled from a human donor with non-small cell lung cancer. Sequences were obtained from uninvolved lung tissue not adjacent to the tumor. CDR3 loop: CASSSRSVSRNTEAFF. The CDR3, as DNA: TGTGCCAGCAGTTCGAGATCGGTGTCGAGGAACACTGAAGCTTTCTTT.